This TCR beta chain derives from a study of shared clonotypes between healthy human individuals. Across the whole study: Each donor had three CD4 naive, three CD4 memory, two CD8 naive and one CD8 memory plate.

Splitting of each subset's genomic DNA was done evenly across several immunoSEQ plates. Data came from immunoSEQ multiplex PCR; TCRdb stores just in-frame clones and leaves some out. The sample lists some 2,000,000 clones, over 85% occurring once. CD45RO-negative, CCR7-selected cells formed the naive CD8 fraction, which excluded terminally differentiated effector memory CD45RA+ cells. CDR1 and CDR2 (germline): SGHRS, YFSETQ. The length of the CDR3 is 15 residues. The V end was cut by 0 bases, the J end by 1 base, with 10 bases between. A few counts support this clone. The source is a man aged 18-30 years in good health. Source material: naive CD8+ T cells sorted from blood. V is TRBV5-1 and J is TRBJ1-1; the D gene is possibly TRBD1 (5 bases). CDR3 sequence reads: CASSLARDGNTEAFF. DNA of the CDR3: TGCGCCAGCAGCTTGGCCAGGGATGGGAACACTGAAGCTTTCTTT. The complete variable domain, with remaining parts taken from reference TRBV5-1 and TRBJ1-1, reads KAGVTQTPRYLIKTRGQQVTLSCSPISGHRSVSWYQQTPGQGLQFLFEYFSETQRNKGNFPGRFSGRQFSNSRSEMNVSTLELGDSALYLCASSLARDGNTEAFFGQGTRLTVV.